One sample yielded the 3 T cell receptor beta chains listed below, sequenced in a study of tumor-infiltrating lymphocytes in primary liver carcinoma. In addition to blood RNA drawn from unsorted whole blood, germline DNA was extracted. The template, about 510 ng total RNA, yielded TCR beta cDNA made with a constant-region primer. What produced the TCR beta libraries was three nested multiplex PCR rounds using slightly modified ARM-PCR. Researchers ran the first two PCR rounds for roughly 11 cycles each with TRBV1-TRBV30 forward primers and a C-beta reverse primer. TCRdb analysed the multiplex PCR reads with MiXCR anew, one entry per CDR3 protein. Of about 180,000 distinct CDR3 sequences in the sample, 50% to 75% were seen once. The sample consisted of peripheral blood. Every receptor here comes from a man aged 35 to 55 with primary liver carcinoma and hepatitis B virus infection.

This clonotype showed up just a few times. This chain connects TRBV28 to TRBJ2-2; the match to TRBD1 covers 7 bases. CDR3 length: 14 residues. CDR1 is MDHEN, CDR2 SYDVKM, per germline. With V trimmed by 10 bases and J by 1 base, 6 bases remained unmatched. The CDR3 nucleotides read TGTGCCACTTCTCGGACAGGGAACACCGGGGAGCTGTTTTTT. Its translation: CATSRTGNTGELFF.

This clonotype has at least ten counts. The CDR3 protein is CASSLGLAGPYEQYF. CDR3 DNA sequence: TGTGCCAGCAGCTTAGGGCTAGCGGGACCCTACGAGCAGTACTTC. The V gene is TRBV11-2, the J gene TRBJ2-7; 9 positions match TRBD2. Germline trimming cut 1 base from V and 2 bases from J; bases unmatched to any gene: 3. Germline V lookup: CDR1 SGHAT, CDR2 FQNNGV. The CDR3 runs 15 residues. The variable domain in full, completed from reference TRBV11-2 and TRBJ2-7, reads EAGVAQSPRYKIIEKRQSVAFWCNPISGHATLYWYQQILGQGPKLLIQFQNNGVVDDSQLPKDRFSAERLKGVDSTLKIQPAKLEDSAVYLCASSLGLAGPYEQYFGPGTRLTVT.

The chain employs TRBV11-2 and TRBJ2-7; D might be TRBD2 (6 bases). This CDR3 contains 16 residues. Trimming pared 4 bases from V and 4 bases from J, leaving 20 bases between. Germline CDR1 and CDR2: SGHAT and FQNNGV. CDR3 DNA sequence: TGTGCCAGCAGCTCCTTACCGGGAGTAGCGGATTACGAGCAGTACTTC. Its translation: CASSSLPGVADYEQYF. Looking up the rest from reference TRBV11-2 and TRBJ2-7 gives the full variable domain: EAGVAQSPRYKIIEKRQSVAFWCNPISGHATLYWYQQILGQGPKLLIQFQNNGVVDDSQLPKDRFSAERLKGVDSTLKIQPAKLEDSAVYLCASSSLPGVADYEQYFGPGTRLTVT.